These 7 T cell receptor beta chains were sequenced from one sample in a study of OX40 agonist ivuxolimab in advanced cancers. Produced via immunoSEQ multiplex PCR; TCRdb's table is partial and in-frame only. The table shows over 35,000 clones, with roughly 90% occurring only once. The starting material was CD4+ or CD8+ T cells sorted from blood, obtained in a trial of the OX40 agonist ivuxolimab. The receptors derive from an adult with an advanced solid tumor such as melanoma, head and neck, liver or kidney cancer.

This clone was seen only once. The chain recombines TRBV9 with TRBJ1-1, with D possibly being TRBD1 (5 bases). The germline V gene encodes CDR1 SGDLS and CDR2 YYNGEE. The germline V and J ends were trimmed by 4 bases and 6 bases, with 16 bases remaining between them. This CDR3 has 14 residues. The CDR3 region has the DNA TGTGCCAGCAGCATGGGCGGGGGGACTCCTGAAGCTTTCTTT. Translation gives CASSMGGGTPEAFF.

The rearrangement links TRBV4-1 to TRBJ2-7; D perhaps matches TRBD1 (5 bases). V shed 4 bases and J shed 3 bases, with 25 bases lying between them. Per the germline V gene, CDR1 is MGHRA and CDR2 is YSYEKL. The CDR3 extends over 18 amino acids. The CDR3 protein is CASSPTWDPQGAIYEQYF. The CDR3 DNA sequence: TGCGCCAGCAGCCCGACCTGGGATCCGCAGGGCGCGATCTACGAGCAGTACTTC.

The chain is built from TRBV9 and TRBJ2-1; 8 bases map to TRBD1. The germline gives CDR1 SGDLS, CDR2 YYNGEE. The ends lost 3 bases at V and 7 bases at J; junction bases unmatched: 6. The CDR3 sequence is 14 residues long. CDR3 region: CASSATGVKNEQFF. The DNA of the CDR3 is TGTGCCAGCAGCGCGACAGGGGTAAAGAATGAGCAGTTCTTC.

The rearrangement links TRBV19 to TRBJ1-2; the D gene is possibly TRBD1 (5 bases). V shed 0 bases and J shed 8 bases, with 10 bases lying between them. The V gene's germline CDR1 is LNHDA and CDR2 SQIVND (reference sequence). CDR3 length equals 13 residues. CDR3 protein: CASSIEGVSGYTF. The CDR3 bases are TGTGCCAGTAGTATAGAGGGGGTCTCCGGCTACACCTTC.

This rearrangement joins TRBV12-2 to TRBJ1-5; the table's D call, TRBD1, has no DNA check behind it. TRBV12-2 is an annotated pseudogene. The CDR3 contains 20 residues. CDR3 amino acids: CASRLALLGQGPPPHQPQHF. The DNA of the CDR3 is TGTGCAAGTCGCTTAGCGCTTTTGGGACAGGGACCACCACCCCACCAGCCCCAGCATTTT.

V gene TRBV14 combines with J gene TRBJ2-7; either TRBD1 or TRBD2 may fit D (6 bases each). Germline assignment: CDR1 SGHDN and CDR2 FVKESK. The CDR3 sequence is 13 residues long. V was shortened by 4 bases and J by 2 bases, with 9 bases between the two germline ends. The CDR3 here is CASSPGATYEQYF. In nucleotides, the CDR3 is TGTGCCAGCAGCCCGGGGGCGACCTACGAGCAGTACTTC.

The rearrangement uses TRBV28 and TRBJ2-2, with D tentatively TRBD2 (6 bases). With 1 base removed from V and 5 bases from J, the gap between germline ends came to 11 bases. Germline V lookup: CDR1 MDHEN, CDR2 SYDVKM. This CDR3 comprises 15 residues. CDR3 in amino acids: CASSLSGRWTGELFF. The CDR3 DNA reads TGTGCCAGCAGTTTATCCGGGAGATGGACCGGGGAGCTGTTTTTT. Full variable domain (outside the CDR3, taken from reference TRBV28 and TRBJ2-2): DVKVTQSSRYLVKRTGEKVFLECVQDMDHENMFWYRQDPGLGLRLIYFSYDVKMKEKGDIPEGYSVSREKKERFSLILESASTNQTSMYLCASSLSGRWTGELFFGEGSRLTVL.